The 7 T cell receptor beta chains listed next were all sequenced from one sample in a study of OX40 agonist ivuxolimab in advanced cancers. The data were produced by immunoSEQ multiplex PCR, yet TCRdb's version contains in-frame clones alone and is incomplete. The sample includes fewer than 85,000 clones, over 75% seen only once; the top ten take about 7%. The source was CD4+ or CD8+ T cells sorted from blood, collected in a trial of the OX40 agonist ivuxolimab. These receptors were collected from an adult with an advanced solid tumor such as melanoma, head and neck, liver or kidney cancer.

This chain connects TRBV28 to TRBJ2-7; D tentatively reads TRBD1 or TRBD2 (5 bases each). V lost 3 bases, J lost 2 bases, and 14 bases lay in between. The CDR3 runs to 15 residues. Germline V CDR1 and CDR2: MDHEN, SYDVKM. CDR3 amino acids: CASSFRGSTTYEQYF. In DNA, the CDR3 is TGTGCCAGCAGTTTCCGGGGCTCGACGACCTACGAGCAGTACTTC.

This clone was detected once. This chain links TRBV5-4 with TRBJ2-7, with 8 nucleotides matching TRBD1. V lost 3 bases to trimming and J lost 9 bases; unmatched junction nucleotides: 8. CDR3 length equals 13 residues. Germline lookup yields CDR1 SGHNT and CDR2 YYREEE (reference sequence). CDR3 protein: CASSSTGARVQYF. In DNA form, the CDR3 reads TGTGCCAGCAGCTCGACAGGGGCCCGGGTGCAGTACTTC.

In its sample, this clone was seen many times. The V and J genes are TRBV27 and TRBJ2-5; D is tentatively TRBD1 or TRBD2 (5 bases each). V lost 6 bases, J lost 5 bases, and 19 bases lay in between. This CDR3 has 15 residues. In germline, CDR1 is MNHEY, CDR2 SMNVEV (reference sequence). The CDR3 reads CASRGFKGSTETQYF. The CDR3 DNA reads TGTGCCAGCAGGGGGTTTAAGGGGAGCACCGAGACCCAGTACTTC.

The CDR3 loop is CASSEGRAGSYNSPLHF. The CDR3 DNA reads as TGTGCCAGCAGCGAGGGACGAGCGGGCTCCTATAATTCACCCCTCCACTTT. This chain joins TRBV5-6 and TRBJ1-6; tentatively, D is TRBD1 (5 bases). Germline-derived CDR1 and CDR2 are SGHDT and YYEEEE. The CDR3 runs 17 residues. Trimming took 4 bases from V and 0 from J, leaving 14 bases between them.

This CDR3 reads CASSVGSGSSYEQYF. The CDR3 coding sequence is TGTGCCAGCAGCGTAGGGAGCGGGAGCTCCTACGAGCAGTACTTC. The chain has TRBV9 and TRBJ2-5, with 8 bases identical to TRBD2. The J call may be incorrect, as the DNA end agrees better with TRBJ2-7. This CDR3 region has 15 residues. CDR1 SGDLS and CDR2 YYNGEE come from the germline V gene.

V gene TRBV11-2 combines with J gene TRBJ1-1; D is possibly TRBD1 (5 bases). The V and J ends lost 5 bases and 5 bases respectively, with 15 bases between them. The CDR3 extends over 14 amino acids. The germline gives CDR1 SGHAT, CDR2 FQNNGV. CDR3 in amino acids: CASSPGRRGTEAFF. In DNA form, the CDR3 reads TGTGCCAGCAGCCCGGGCCGCCGGGGGACTGAAGCTTTCTTT.

The gene calls are TRBV13 and TRBJ2-3, with TRBD2 matching over 14 bases. Germline V gene data show CDR1 as PRHDT and CDR2 as FYEKMQ (reference sequence). V shed 5 bases and J 4 bases; nucleotides not matched to a gene: 8. CDR3 length equals 17 residues. The CDR3 here is CASSPGLAGERADTQYF. The CDR3 region has the DNA TGTGCCAGCAGCCCGGGACTAGCGGGAGAGAGGGCAGATACGCAGTATTTT.